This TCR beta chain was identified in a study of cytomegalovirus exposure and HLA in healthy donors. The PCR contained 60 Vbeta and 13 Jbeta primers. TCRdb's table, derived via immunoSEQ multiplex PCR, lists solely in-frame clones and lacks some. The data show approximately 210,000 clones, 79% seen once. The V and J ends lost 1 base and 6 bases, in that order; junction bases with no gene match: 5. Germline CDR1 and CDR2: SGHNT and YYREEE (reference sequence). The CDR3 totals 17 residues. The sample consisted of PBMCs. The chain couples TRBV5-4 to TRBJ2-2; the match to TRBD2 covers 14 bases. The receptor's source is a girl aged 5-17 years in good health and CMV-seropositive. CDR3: CASSLPTTSGGAGELFF. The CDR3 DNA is TGTGCCAGCAGCTTGCCCACGACTAGCGGGGGGGCCGGGGAGCTGTTTTTT.